Shown below are 3 T cell receptor beta chains from a single sample sequenced in a study of blood T cell repertoires in COVID-19. Method: immunoSEQ multiplex PCR; TCRdb's copy keeps in-frame clones and lacks some. The sample includes about 97,000 clones, about nine tenths of them seen just once. Sequenced material: peripheral blood. Every receptor here comes from a woman between 45 and 60 years old with COVID-19, enrolled during active disease.

The rearrangement joins TRBV18 to TRBJ1-2; TRBD1 agrees at 7 bases. V lost 4 bases to trimming and J lost 0 bases; unmatched junction nucleotides: 8. The CDR3 runs to 16 residues. CDR1 is KGHSH and CDR2 is LQKENI in the germline V gene. CDR3 residues: CASSLNRDSPNYGYTF. In DNA form, the CDR3 reads TGTGCCAGCTCACTTAACAGGGACAGCCCTAACTATGGCTACACCTTC.

The rearrangement links TRBV9 to TRBJ1-2, with 11 bases that match TRBD1. The junction had 8 bases not matched to a gene; V was cut back by 1 base and J by 9 bases. CDR1 and CDR2 (germline): SGDLS, YYNGEE. The length of the CDR3 is 15 residues. The CDR3 DNA is TGTGCCAGCAGCGTATCGGGGGACAGGGGGTTTCGCTACACCTTC. It translates to CASSVSGDRGFRYTF.

The rearrangement joins TRBV6-5 to TRBJ2-2; D is possibly TRBD2 (6 bases). The ends were cut back, 7 bases at V and 1 base at J, with 10 bases in the middle. The CDR3 is 14 amino acids. The germline CDR1 and CDR2 sequences are MNHEY and SVGAGI. The CDR3 DNA is TGTGCCAGCATGGCGGGGCAGAACACCGGGGAGCTGTTTTTT. This sequence encodes CASMAGQNTGELFF.